This T cell receptor beta chain emerged from a study of brain T cells in children with intractable seizures. Notes on the study in general: Patients' HCMV serostatus was unknown; virus specificity rests on CDR3 similarity alone. Pre-surgery blood may have been undersampled, hiding some clones.

Details on this clone: Its matching antigen is unknown.

Only cases whose brain tissue showed the highest T cell transcript signatures were sequenced. Pre-surgery treatment included at least one anti-epileptic drug. Assay used: immunoSEQ multiplex PCR; TCRdb lists only in-frame clones, some missing. The sample records roughly 80,000 clones, under 95% being singletons. With V trimmed by 6 bases and J by 4 bases, 6 bases remained unmatched. The CDR3 consists of 14 residues. Germline V gene sequence: CDR1 MNHEY, CDR2 SVGEGT. The sequences come from peripheral blood, collected at surgery. The chain uses TRBV6-2 or TRBV6-3 and TRBJ2-3, with 8 positions matching TRBD2. This sequence originates from a girl between 2 and 10 years old with Rasmussen encephalitis and intractable seizures. This CDR3 is CASSQSGSADTQYF. The CDR3 DNA is TGTGCCAGCAGCCAAAGCGGGAGCGCAGATACGCAGTATTTT.